Here is one T cell receptor (beta chain) with its context. This sample was included in a study of blood T cell repertoires in COVID-19. Study background: Acute and convalescent COVID-19 samples came from the United States, Italy and Spain. From T cells, B-cell-depleted T cells, or PBMCs came the material, which was cDNA or gDNA.

Germline V gene lookup returns CDR1 LGHNA and CDR2 YNFKEQ. V shed 3 bases and J shed 2 bases, with 12 bases lying between them. This CDR3 contains 15 residues. Recruited during active infection, patients (from Seattle) were subsequently followed longitudinally. Per the original methods: Nucleated cell counts were estimated from reference gene primer amplification. Generated by immunoSEQ multiplex PCR, the TCRdb table keeps only in-frame clones and is missing some. The V and J calls and clone size were taken over from that table, and D and trimming were inferred from the DNA. The data contain tens of thousands of clones, nearly 90% of them seen just once; the ten biggest clones take up around 3.6%.

This clonotype was sampled from a woman in her 50s with COVID-19, enrolled during active disease. The rearrangement uses TRBV4-2 and TRBJ2-3; D is ambiguous. What was sequenced was peripheral blood. CDR3 sequence reads: CASSHGPAATDTQYF. The DNA of the CDR3 is TGTGCCAGCAGCCATGGGCCAGCCGCCACAGATACGCAGTATTTT.